The text below deals with one T cell receptor beta chain. This clone was counted a single time. Its antigen target is currently unknown. Base qualities are not recorded, but no much larger clone differs from it by a single base. CDR1 and CDR2, per the germline V gene, are MNHNS and SASEGT. The CDR3 covers 14 residues, taking in both the cysteine and the phenylalanine. The read is trimmed to its CDR3 DNA, 42 bases read in frame from base 1. At the junction V is shortened by 5 bases and J by 1 base, with 11 bases in between. The data originate from a study of T cell changes during pregnancy in multiple sclerosis (dated by TCRdb to the late 2010s). Some background on the complete study: The study examined how the T cell repertoire changed over the course of pregnancy in women with multiple sclerosis.

Library method: the immunoSEQ multiplex PCR assay. The clones in this table, taken by TCRdb from immuneACCESS, are in-frame only. Not every clone is retained; where verified, under half of the shortfall comes from an unresolved V gene, and the cause of the rest is unknown. Recorded for this sample are approximately 44,000 clones; more than 80% of them occurred a single time. Around 0.64% of the sample is taken by the ten largest. The TCR comes from a female donor with multiple sclerosis, enrolled in a pregnancy study. The material was CD4+ T cells from peripheral blood mononuclear cells, obtained before pregnancy. The chain joins TRBV6-1 to TRBJ1-1, and possibly TRBD1, on 6 matching bases. The nucleotide sequence is given as TGTGCCAGCAGTACAGGGTTGGGGAACACTGAAGCTTTCTTT. This gives the protein CASSTGLGNTEAFF.